Below, 12 T cell receptor beta chains from the same sample are listed, as sequenced in a study of blood T cells in healthy people across ages. A second PCR of roughly 7 to 11 cycles used a sample-barcoded 5' primer and a J-beta primer mix. TCRdb itself ran the 5' RACE reads through MiXCR, one entry per CDR3 protein. The profile shows 1.5 million or so distinct CDR3 sequences, 42% of them singletons. Input material: blood. These receptors were collected from a woman between 18 and 30 years old in good health.

There are a few counts of this clonotype. The J gene is TRBJ2-3, the V gene TRBV5-5; D unresolved. Germline V gives CDR1 SGHKS, CDR2 YYEKEE (reference sequence). Trimming removed 5 bases at V and 6 bases at J, with 10 bases between. This CDR3 spans 12 amino acids. Written as DNA, the CDR3 is TGTGCCAGCAGACCCGAAAGGGATACGCAGTATTTT. This codes for CASRPERDTQYF.

J is TRBJ2-7 and V is TRBV20-1; D might be TRBD1 or TRBD2, each matching 6 bases. Germline loops: CDR1 DFQATT, CDR2 SNEGSKA (reference sequence). V lost 3 bases and J 3 bases, leaving 27 bases between the germline ends. The CDR3 covers 18 residues. The CDR3 DNA follows: TGCAGTGCTAGTCCATCGGCGGGCATTATCCGGGGGCTCTACGAGCAGTACTTC. This codes for CSASPSAGIIRGLYEQYF.

This chain links TRBV28 with TRBJ1-1; 7 bases map to TRBD1. The germline V gene encodes CDR1 MDHEN and CDR2 SYDVKM. V gave up 8 bases and J gave up 5 bases; unmatched junction bases: 14. There are 15 residues in the CDR3. CDR3 in amino acids: CASQRGKGARTEAFF. The CDR3 region has the DNA TGTGCCAGCCAGAGGGGAAAGGGGGCGCGGACTGAAGCTTTCTTT.

This clonotype has more than one count but fewer than ten. The chain joins TRBV6-4 to TRBJ2-5, with D hard to call. The CDR3 spans 15 residues. CDR1 and CDR2 (germline): MRHNA, SNTAGT. Trimming stripped 11 bases from V and 1 base from J, with 20 bases between. For the CDR3, the DNA is TGTGCCCCCAACCCAAGGGCCCATCCCCAAGAGACCCAGTACTTC. Its translation is CAPNPRAHPQETQYF.

Details on this clonotype: An end of the junction does not agree with germline; a read error may underlie this. The chain joins TRBV28 to TRBJ1-2, with D unresolved. The CDR3 extends over 11 amino acids. Germline CDR1 is MDHEN and CDR2 is SYDVKM. As DNA, the CDR3 is TGTGCCAGCATTTTATTATCCGGCTACACCTTC. The encoded protein is CASILLSGYTF.

This clonotype was seen more than once but under ten times. The rearrangement uses TRBV5-1 and TRBJ2-1, with TRBD2 matching 10 bases. This CDR3 has 14 amino acids. The J segment lost 6 bases and the V segment lost 5 bases, leaving 5 bases of the junction unmatched. CDR1 and CDR2 (germline): SGHRS, YFSETQ. The DNA of the CDR3 is TGCGCCAGCAGAGAAGCGGGAGGGCCCAATGAGCAGTTCTTC. It specifies CASREAGGPNEQFF.

This chain joins TRBV11-1 and TRBJ1-6; a weak D match, TRBD1 (6 bases). CDR1 is SGHAT, CDR2 FQDESV, per germline (reference sequence). Trimming cost V 3 bases and J 10 bases, with 13 bases left between them. The CDR3 covers 14 residues. The CDR3 bases are TGTGCCAGCAGCTTTGGGACGGACAGATCACCCCTCCACTTT. Translated, it gives CASSFGTDRSPLHF. The variable domain in full, with the rest retrieved from reference TRBV11-1 and TRBJ1-6, is EAEVAQSPRYKITEKSQAVAFWCDPISGHATLYWYRQILGQGPELLVQFQDESVVDDSQLPKDRFSAERLKGVDSTLKIQPAELGDSAMYLCASSFGTDRSPLHFGNGTRLTVT.

The chain employs TRBV18 and TRBJ1-6, with a weak D call TRBD1 (5 bases). Per germline, CDR1 KGHSH and CDR2 LQKENI. Trimming took off 10 bases at V and 6 bases at J, with 22 bases between the two ends. This CDR3 spans 16 amino acids. CDR3 DNA: TGTGCCACCAAGGCGGACACCACCGGGGGTAATTCACCCCTCCACTTT. Translating it yields CATKADTTGGNSPLHF.

This sequence joins TRBV27 and TRBJ2-1; the match to TRBD2 covers 8 bases. The length of the CDR3 is 14 residues. Trimming removed 5 bases from V and 10 bases from J; junction bases left unmatched: 10. Germline V gene data show CDR1 as MNHEY and CDR2 as SMNVEV (reference sequence). CDR3 region: CASSARGGSGEQFF. CDR3 sequence (DNA): TGTGCCAGCAGTGCCCGGGGGGGGTCAGGCGAGCAGTTCTTC.

This clonotype was seen a handful of times. V and J are TRBV14 and TRBJ2-3; D ambiguous. CDR1 and CDR2 from the germline V gene are SGHDN and FVKESK. This CDR3 region has 15 residues. Deletions cut 0 bases from V and 0 bases from J, with 7 bases between. The CDR3 loop reads CASSQELLSTDTQYF. The CDR3 nucleotides read TGTGCCAGCAGCCAAGAACTACTAAGCACAGATACGCAGTATTTT. The whole variable domain, remainder taken from reference TRBV14 and TRBJ2-3, is EAGVTQFPSHSVIEKGQTVTLRCDPISGHDNLYWYRRVMGKEIKFLLHFVKESKQDESGMPNNRFLAERTGGTYSTLKVQPAELEDSGVYFCASSQELLSTDTQYFGPGTRLTVL.

This clonotype has a single count. The chain carries TRBV7-9 and TRBJ1-4, with TRBD1 matching 7 bases. Losses at the gene ends were 5 bases for V and 8 bases for J; bases not matched to a gene: 11. The CDR3 extends over 15 amino acids. The germline V gene encodes CDR1 SEHNR and CDR2 FQNEAQ (reference sequence). CDR3 nucleotide sequence: TGTGCCAGCAGCCGACCCACAGGGGTTGCGGAAAAACTGTTTTTT. This sequence encodes CASSRPTGVAEKLFF.

The chain links TRBV12-3 or TRBV12-4 to TRBJ1-1; D is perhaps TRBD1 (6 bases). The CDR3 is 15 amino acids. Deletions cut 10 bases from V and 8 bases from J, with 26 bases between. As DNA, the CDR3 is TGTGCCACCCAATGGTGGGGGGGGACAAAGGGAGAAGCTTTCTTT. This codes for CATQWWGGTKGEAFF.